This TCR beta chain was sequenced in a study of T cell responses to AZD1222 COVID-19 vaccine. Losses at the gene ends were 2 bases for V and 11 bases for J; bases not matched to a gene: 9. Germline assignment: CDR1 PRHDT and CDR2 FYEKMQ (reference sequence). The CDR3 is 13 residues long. Only in-frame clones appear in the TCRdb table, and some are missing; sequencing was by immunoSEQ multiplex PCR. The repertoire includes approximately 130,000 clones, about 90% of them detected once, and 5.4% sits in the top ten. Sequenced material: peripheral blood, taken on day 0 of AZD1222 vaccination. The source of this sequence is an adult in good health. The chain uses TRBV13 and TRBJ2-7; TRBD2 agrees at 7 bases. CDR3 sequence reads: CASSLFSGGLKYF. CDR3 bases: TGTGCCAGCAGCTTATTCTCCGGGGGACTAAAGTACTTC.